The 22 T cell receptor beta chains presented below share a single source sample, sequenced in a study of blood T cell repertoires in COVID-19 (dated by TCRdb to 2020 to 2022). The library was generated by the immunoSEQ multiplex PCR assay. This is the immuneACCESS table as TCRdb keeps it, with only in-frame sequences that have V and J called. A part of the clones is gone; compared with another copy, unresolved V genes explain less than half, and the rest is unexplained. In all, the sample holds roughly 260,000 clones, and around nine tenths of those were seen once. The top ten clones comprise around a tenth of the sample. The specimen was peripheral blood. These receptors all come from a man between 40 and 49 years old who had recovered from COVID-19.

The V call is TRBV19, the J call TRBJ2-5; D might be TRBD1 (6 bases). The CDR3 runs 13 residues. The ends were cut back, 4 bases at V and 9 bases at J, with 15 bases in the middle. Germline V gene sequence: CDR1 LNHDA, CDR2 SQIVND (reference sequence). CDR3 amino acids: CASSTDSSESQYF. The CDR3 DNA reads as TGTGCCAGTAGTACGGACAGCTCGGAGTCCCAGTACTTC.

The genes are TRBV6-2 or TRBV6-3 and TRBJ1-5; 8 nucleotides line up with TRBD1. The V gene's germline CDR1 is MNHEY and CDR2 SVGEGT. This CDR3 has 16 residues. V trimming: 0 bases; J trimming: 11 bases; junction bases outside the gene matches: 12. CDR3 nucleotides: TGTGCCAGCAGTTACTCGACCAGGGTCGGGGGACAGGCCCAGCATTTT. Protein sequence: CASSYSTRVGGQAQHF.

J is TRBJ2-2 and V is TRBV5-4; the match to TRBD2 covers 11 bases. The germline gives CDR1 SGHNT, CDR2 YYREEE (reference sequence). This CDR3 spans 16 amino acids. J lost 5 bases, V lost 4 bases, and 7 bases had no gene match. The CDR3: CASSGGLADLTGELFF. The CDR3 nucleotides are TGTGCCAGCAGCGGGGGACTAGCGGATCTAACCGGGGAGCTGTTTTTT.

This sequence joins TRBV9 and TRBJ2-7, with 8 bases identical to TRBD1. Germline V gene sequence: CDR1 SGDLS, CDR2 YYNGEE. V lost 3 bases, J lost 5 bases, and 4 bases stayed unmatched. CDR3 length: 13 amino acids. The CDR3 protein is CASSGGQDHEQYF. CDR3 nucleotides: TGTGCCAGCAGCGGGGGACAGGATCACGAGCAGTACTTC.

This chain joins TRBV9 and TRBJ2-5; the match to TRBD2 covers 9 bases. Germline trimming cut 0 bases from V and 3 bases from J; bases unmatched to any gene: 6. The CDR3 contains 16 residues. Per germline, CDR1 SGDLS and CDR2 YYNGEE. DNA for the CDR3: TGTGCCAGCAGCGTAGAGCTAGCGGGGTCCAAAGAGACCCAGTACTTC. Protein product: CASSVELAGSKETQYF.

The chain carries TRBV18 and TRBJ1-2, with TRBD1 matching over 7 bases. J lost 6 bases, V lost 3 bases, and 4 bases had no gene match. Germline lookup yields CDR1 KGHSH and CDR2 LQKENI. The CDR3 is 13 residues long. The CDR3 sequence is CASSPGQVNGYTF. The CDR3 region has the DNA TGTGCCAGCTCACCCGGACAGGTTAATGGCTACACCTTC.

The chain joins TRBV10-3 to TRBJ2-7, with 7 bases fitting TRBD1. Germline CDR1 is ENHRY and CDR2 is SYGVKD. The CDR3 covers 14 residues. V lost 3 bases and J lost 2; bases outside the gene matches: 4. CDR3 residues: CAISEAGTAYEQYF. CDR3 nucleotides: TGTGCCATCAGTGAAGCTGGGACAGCCTACGAGCAGTACTTC.

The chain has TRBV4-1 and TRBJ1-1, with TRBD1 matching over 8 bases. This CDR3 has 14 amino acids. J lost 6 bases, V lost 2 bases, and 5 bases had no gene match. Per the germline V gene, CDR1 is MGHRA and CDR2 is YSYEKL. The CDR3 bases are TGCGCCAGCAGCCAAACATTACAGGGGGCTGAAGCTTTCTTT. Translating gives CASSQTLQGAEAFF.

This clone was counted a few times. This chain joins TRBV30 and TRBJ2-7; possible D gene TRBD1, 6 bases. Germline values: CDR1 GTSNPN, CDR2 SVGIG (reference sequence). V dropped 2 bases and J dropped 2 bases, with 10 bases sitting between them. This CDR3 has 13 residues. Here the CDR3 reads CAWSRDKPYEQYF. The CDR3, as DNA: TGTGCCTGGAGTAGGGACAAGCCCTACGAGCAGTACTTC.

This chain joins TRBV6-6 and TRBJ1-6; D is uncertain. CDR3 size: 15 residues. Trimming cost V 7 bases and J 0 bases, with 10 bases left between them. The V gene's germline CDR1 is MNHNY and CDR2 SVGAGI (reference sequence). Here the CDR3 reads CASTLEGSYNSPLHF. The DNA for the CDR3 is TGTGCCAGCACTCTCGAGGGCTCCTATAATTCACCCCTCCACTTT.

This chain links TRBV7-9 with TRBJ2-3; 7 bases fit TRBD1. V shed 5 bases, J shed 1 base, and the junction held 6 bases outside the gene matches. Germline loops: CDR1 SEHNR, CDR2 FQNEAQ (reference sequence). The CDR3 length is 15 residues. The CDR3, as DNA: TGTGCCAGCAGCGTAACAGGGGCCCGCACAGATACGCAGTATTTT. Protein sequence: CASSVTGARTDTQYF.

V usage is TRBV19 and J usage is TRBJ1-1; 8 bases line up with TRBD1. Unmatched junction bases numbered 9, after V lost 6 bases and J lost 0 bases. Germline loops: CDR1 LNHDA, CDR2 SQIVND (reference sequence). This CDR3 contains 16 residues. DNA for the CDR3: TGTGCCAGTAGGAACCCGGACAGGGTTTTGAACACTGAAGCTTTCTTT. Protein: CASRNPDRVLNTEAFF. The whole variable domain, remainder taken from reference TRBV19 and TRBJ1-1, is DGGITQSPKYLFRKEGQNVTLSCEQNLNHDAMYWYRQDPGQGLRLIYYSQIVNDFQKGDIAEGYSVSREKKESFPLTVTSAQKNPTAFYLCASRNPDRVLNTEAFFGQGTRLTVV.

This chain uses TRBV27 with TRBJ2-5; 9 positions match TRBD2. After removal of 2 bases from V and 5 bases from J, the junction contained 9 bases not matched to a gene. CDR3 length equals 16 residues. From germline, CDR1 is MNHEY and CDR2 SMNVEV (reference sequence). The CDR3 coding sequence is TGTGCCAGCAGTTTAACGGCGGGAGGGCGGGGTGAGACCCAGTACTTC. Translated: CASSLTAGGRGETQYF.

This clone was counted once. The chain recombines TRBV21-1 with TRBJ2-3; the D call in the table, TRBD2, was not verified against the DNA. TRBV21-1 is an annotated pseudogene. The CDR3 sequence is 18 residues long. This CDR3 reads CASSKDPGLAGDTDTQYF. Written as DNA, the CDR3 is TGTGCCAGCAGCAAAGACCCGGGACTAGCGGGCGACACAGATACGCAGTATTTT.

Written as DNA, the CDR3 is TGTGCCAGCAGTCTAACCTGGGCAGGGGAAGCTTTCTTT. Its protein product is CASSLTWAGEAFF. The chain is built from TRBV6-4 and TRBJ1-1, with D tentatively TRBD1 (5 bases). CDR1 is MRHNA, CDR2 SNTAGT, per germline. The CDR3 totals 13 residues. V was pared by 5 bases and J by 8 bases, with 15 bases between.

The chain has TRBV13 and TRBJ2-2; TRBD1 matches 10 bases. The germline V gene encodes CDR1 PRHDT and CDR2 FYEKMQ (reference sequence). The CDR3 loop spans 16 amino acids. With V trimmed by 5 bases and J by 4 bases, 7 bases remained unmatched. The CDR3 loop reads CASSASDRGVTGELFF. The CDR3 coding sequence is TGTGCCAGCAGCGCCTCGGACAGGGGGGTCACCGGGGAGCTGTTTTTT.

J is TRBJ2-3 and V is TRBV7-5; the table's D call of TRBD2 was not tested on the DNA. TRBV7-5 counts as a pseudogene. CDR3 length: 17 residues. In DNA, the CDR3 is TGTGCCAGAAGCCTCGGGAGGAAGGACTTGGGCACAGATACGCAGTATTTT. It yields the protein CARSLGRKDLGTDTQYF.

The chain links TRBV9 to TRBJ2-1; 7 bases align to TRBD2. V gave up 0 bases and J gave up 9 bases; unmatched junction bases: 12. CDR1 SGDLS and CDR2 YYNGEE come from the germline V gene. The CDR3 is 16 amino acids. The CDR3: CASSVEVGGPIGEQFF. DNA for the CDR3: TGTGCCAGCAGCGTAGAGGTGGGAGGGCCAATAGGTGAGCAGTTCTTC.

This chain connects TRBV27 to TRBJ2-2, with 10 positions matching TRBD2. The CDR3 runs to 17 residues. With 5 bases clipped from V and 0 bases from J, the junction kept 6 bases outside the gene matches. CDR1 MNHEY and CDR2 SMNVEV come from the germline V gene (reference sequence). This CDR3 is CASSLTSGLSNTGELFF. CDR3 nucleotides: TGTGCCAGCAGTCTGACTAGCGGGCTTTCGAACACCGGGGAGCTGTTTTTT.

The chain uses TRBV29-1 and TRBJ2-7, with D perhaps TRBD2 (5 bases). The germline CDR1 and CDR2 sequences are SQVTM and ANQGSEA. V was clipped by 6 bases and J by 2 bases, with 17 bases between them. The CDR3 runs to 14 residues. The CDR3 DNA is TGCAGCGTAGTGGCGGCTTCGGGGACCTACGAGCAGTACTTC. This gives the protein CSVVAASGTYEQYF.

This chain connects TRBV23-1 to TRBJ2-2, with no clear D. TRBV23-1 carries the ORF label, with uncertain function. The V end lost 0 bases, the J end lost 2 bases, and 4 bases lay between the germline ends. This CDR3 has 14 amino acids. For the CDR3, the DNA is TGCGCCAGCAGTCAATCGGCCAACACCGGGGAGCTGTTTTTT. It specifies CASSQSANTGELFF.

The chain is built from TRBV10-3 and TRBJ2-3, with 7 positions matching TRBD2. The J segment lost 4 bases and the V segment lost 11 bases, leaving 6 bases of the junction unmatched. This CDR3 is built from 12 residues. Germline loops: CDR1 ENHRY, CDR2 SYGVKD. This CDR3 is CAGAGDADTQYF. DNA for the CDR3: TGTGCCGGGGCGGGAGACGCAGATACGCAGTATTTT.